A selection of T cell receptor beta chains follows, all from one sample in a study of shared clonotypes between healthy human individuals. Method: immunoSEQ multiplex PCR; TCRdb's copy keeps in-frame clones and lacks some. The sample shows about 2,500,000 clones, more than 90% of them seen only once. The sequenced sample consisted of naive CD4+ T cells sorted from blood. All receptors come from a man between 18 and 35 years old in good health. The CDR3 runs from the conserved cysteine through the conserved F or W. The D gene is left open where the match is weak. Size is omitted from some rows. Given values are once, few, many or a class for expanded clones.

abundance	v_gene	j_gene	d_gene	CDR3nt	CDR3aa
.	TRBV21-1	TRBJ1-5	.	TGTGCCAGCAGCAAATCCGGTCAGCCCCAGCATTTT	CASSKSGQPQHF
.	TRBV30	TRBJ2-3	.	TGTGCCTGGAGTCTTACCGGGAGTGGGGCAGATACGCAGTATTTT	CAWSLTGSGADTQYF
.	TRBV5-1	TRBJ2-5	.	TGCGCCAGCAGCTTGGTGGTAGCCATGGCAGAGACCCAGTACTTC	CASSLVVAMAETQYF
.	TRBV11-2	TRBJ2-5	.	TGTGCCAGCAGCTTAGATCACACAGCCCAGTACTTC	CASSLDHTAQYF
.	TRBV6-5	TRBJ1-2	.	TGTGCCAGCAGACCAGGGGCCGTTAACTATGGCTACACCTTC	CASRPGAVNYGYTF
.	TRBV6-1	TRBJ2-7	.	TGTGCCAGCAGCCCGGGAAAGACCTCCTACGAGCAGTACTTC	CASSPGKTSYEQYF
once	TRBV7-9	TRBJ2-7	.	TGTGCCAGCAAGCAGGGGCCGAACTCCTACGAGCAGTACTTC	CASKQGPNSYEQYF
once	TRBV7-8	TRBJ2-7	.	TGTGCCAGCAGCCGACTACTCTACGAGCAGTACTTC	CASSRLLYEQYF
.	TRBV10-1	TRBJ2-3	.	TGCGCCAGCAGCGAAACTAAGACTCCTAGCACAGATACGCAGTATTTT	CASSETKTPSTDTQYF
few	TRBV30	TRBJ1-5	.	TGTGCCTGGAGTGAAGGGGCCGCCAATCAGCCCCAGCATTTT	CAWSEGAANQPQHF
.	TRBV2	TRBJ2-1	.	TGTGCCAGCAGTGTGTCTGCCGGACGGCAGTTCTTC	CASSVSAGRQFF
.	TRBV5-1	TRBJ2-3	TRBD2	TGCGCCAGCAGCTTGGTAGCGGGGTATAGCACAGATACGCAGTATTTT	CASSLVAGYSTDTQYF
few	TRBV6-5	TRBJ1-1	.	TGTGCCAGCAGTTGGTCCACCCGGAGCACTGAAGCTTTCTTT	CASSWSTRSTEAFF
.	TRBV6-4	TRBJ2-3	.	TGTGCCAGCTATCAAGGGACTTCCTCTAGCACAGATACGCAGTATTTT	CASYQGTSSSTDTQYF
.	TRBV18	TRBJ1-1	.	TGTGCCAGCTCAGCAACACTTGAAGCTTTCTTT	CASSATLEAFF
.	TRBV6-5	TRBJ2-1	.	TGTGCCAGCAGTTACTACGGGATCTACAATGAGCAGTTCTTC	CASSYYGIYNEQFF
.	TRBV4-2	TRBJ2-2	TRBD2	TGTGCCAGCAGCCAAGGCCGACTAGCGGCGAACACCGGGGAGCTGTTTTTT	CASSQGRLAANTGELFF
.	TRBV7-2	TRBJ2-1	TRBD2	TGTGCCAGCAGCCGTACTAGCGGGAGCTCCTACAATGAGCAGTTCTTC	CASSRTSGSSYNEQFF
.	TRBV11-1	TRBJ2-6	.	TGTGCCAGCAGCTCCCGAGCAGGGCATTACTCTGGGGCCAACGTCCTGACTTTC	CASSSRAGHYSGANVLTF
once	TRBV19	TRBJ2-2	.	TGTGCCACTTCCGGGACTGCAAACACCGGGGAGCTGTTTTTT	CATSGTANTGELFF
.	TRBV6-5	TRBJ2-7	.	TGTGCCAGCAGTTCCCCAGGGACCTACGAGCAGTACTTC	CASSSPGTYEQYF
.	TRBV4-1	TRBJ1-2	.	TGCGCCAGCAGCCAAGAGGGAACGTCCAACTATGGCTACACCTTC	CASSQEGTSNYGYTF
.	TRBV7-8	TRBJ2-3	.	TGTGCCAGCAGCTTAGGATACCTGTTCACAGATACGCAGTATTTT	CASSLGYLFTDTQYF
.	TRBV5-4	TRBJ2-5	.	TGTGCCAGCAGCTCTCCCTCCAGGGAGGAGACCCAGTACTTC	CASSSPSREETQYF
.	TRBV29-1	TRBJ2-5	TRBD1	TGCAGCGATAAACAGGGGGCCCAAGAGACCCAGTACTTC	CSDKQGAQETQYF
.	TRBV30	TRBJ2-2	.	TGTGCCTGGAGTGGCTCGGGTGGGACCGGGGAGCTGTTTTTT	CAWSGSGGTGELFF
.	TRBV7-8	TRBJ2-7	TRBD2	TGTGCCAGCAGCAACCTAGCGGGAGGGATCGAGCAGTACTTC	CASSNLAGGIEQYF
.	TRBV9	TRBJ2-7	.	TGTGCCAGCAGCCCCCGGCTAGTAGTCTCCGAGCAGTACTTC	CASSPRLVVSEQYF
.	TRBV7-9	TRBJ2-7	.	TGTGCCAGCAGCCCCGCGGGATGGACCTACGAGCAGTACTTC	CASSPAGWTYEQYF
few	TRBV6-6	TRBJ1-6	TRBD1	TGTGCCAGCAGTTACTCGGGACAGGGTGATTCACCCCTCCACTTT	CASSYSGQGDSPLHF
.	TRBV20-1	TRBJ1-2	TRBD1	TGCAGTGCTCCTGGGACAGCGGGCTACACCTTC	CSAPGTAGYTF
.	TRBV9	TRBJ2-3	TRBD2	TGTGCCAGCAGCGTAGCCAGCGGGGGGGCCTCTGATACGCAGTATTTT	CASSVASGGASDTQYF
.	TRBV29-1	TRBJ2-6	.	TGCAGCGTTGAATCGGTGGGCACTGGGGCCAACGTCCTGACTTTC	CSVESVGTGANVLTF
.	TRBV19	TRBJ1-5	TRBD1	TGTGCCAGTAGTATGCCTCAGGGGGTTAATCAGCCCCAGCATTTT	CASSMPQGVNQPQHF
.	TRBV6-5	TRBJ2-5	TRBD2	TGTGCCAGCAGTTACGCGCTAGCGGGAGGCCCGACCCAGTACTTC	CASSYALAGGPTQYF
.	TRBV2	TRBJ1-4	.	TGTGCCAGCAGAGCGGGACTTAGTGAAAAACTGTTTTTT	CASRAGLSEKLFF
.	TRBV7-9	TRBJ1-2	TRBD1	TGTGCCAGCAGCGCCCAATTTATAGGGGGCTCGAATGGCTACACCTTC	CASSAQFIGGSNGYTF